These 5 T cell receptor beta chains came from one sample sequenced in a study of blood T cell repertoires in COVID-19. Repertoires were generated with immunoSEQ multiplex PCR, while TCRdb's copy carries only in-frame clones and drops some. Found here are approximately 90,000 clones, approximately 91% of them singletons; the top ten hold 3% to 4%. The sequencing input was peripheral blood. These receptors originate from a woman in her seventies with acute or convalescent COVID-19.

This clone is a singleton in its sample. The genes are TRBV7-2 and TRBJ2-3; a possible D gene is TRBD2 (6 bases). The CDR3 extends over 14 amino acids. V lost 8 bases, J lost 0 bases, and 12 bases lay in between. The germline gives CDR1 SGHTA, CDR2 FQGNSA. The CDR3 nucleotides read TGTGCCAGCCGGACTACCTCTAGCACAGATACGCAGTATTTT. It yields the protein CASRTTSSTDTQYF.

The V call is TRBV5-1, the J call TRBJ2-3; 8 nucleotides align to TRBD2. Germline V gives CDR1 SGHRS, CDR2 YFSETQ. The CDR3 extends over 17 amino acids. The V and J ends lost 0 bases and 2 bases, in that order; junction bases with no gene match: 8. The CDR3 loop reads CASSLGGGRLLTDTQYF. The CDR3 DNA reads TGCGCCAGCAGCTTGGGGGGCGGGAGGCTACTCACAGATACGCAGTATTTT.

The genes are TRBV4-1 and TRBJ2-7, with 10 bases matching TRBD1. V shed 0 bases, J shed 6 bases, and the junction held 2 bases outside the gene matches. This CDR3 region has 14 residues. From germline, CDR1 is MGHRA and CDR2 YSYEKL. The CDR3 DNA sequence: TGCGCCAGCAGCCAAGAGACAGGGGGCACCGAGCAGTACGTC. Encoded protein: CASSQETGGTEQYV.

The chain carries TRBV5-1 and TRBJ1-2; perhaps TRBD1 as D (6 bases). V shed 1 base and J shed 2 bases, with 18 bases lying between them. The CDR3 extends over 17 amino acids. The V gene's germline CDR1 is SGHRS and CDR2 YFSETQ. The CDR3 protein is CASSLLTGQHINYGYTF. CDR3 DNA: TGCGCCAGCAGCTTGCTGACGGGACAACACATCAACTATGGCTACACCTTC.

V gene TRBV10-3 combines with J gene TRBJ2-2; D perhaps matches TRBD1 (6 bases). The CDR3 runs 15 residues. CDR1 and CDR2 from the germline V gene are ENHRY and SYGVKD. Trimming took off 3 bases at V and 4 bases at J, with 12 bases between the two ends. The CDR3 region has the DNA TGTGCCATCAGTGATCGGGACACAATCACCGGGGAGCTGTTTTTT. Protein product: CAISDRDTITGELFF.